The clone carrying this TCR beta chain came up a few times. The V and J ends lost 0 bases and 4 bases respectively, with 13 bases between them. The CDR3 runs to 17 residues. Germline values: CDR1 LGHDT, CDR2 YNNKEL (reference sequence). This specimen belongs to a study of identical twins. TCRdb itself ran the 5' RACE reads through MiXCR, one entry per CDR3 protein. In the table there are 270,000 or so distinct CDR3 sequences, about 8.3% of which are singletons. Every donor was a healthy Caucasian. This sample also belongs to another study, concerning yellow fever vaccine responses in identical twins.

The V call is TRBV3-1, the J call TRBJ2-6; D is undetermined. The receptor was isolated from a woman aged 18-35 years in good health. The sequenced sample consisted of CD8+ T cells sorted from blood. CDR3 DNA sequence: TGTGCCAGCAGCCAAGATCTAAGGGTGACCGGGGCCAACGTCCTGACTTTC. Protein: CASSQDLRVTGANVLTF.